Following are 22 T cell receptor beta chains from one sample sequenced in a study of T cell changes during pregnancy in multiple sclerosis. TCRdb's table, derived via immunoSEQ multiplex PCR, lists solely in-frame clones and lacks some. The sample contains about 53,000 clones, about nine tenths of which appear only once. This material consisted of CD8+ T cells from peripheral blood mononuclear cells, taken before pregnancy. The source of these receptors is a female donor with multiple sclerosis, enrolled in a pregnancy study.

J is TRBJ2-3 and V is TRBV5-4; D uncertain. The CDR3 extends over 15 amino acids. V was clipped by 0 bases and J by 4 bases, with 12 bases between them. The V gene's germline CDR1 is SGHNT and CDR2 YYREEE (reference sequence). In DNA form, the CDR3 reads TGTGCCAGCAGCTTGGGGCTAGTTGGAGCAGATACGCAGTATTTT. Its translation: CASSLGLVGADTQYF.

J is TRBJ1-2 and V is TRBV7-9; D may be TRBD1 (5 bases). Per germline, CDR1 SEHNR and CDR2 FQNEAQ (reference sequence). CDR3 size: 15 residues. Trimming left V 2 bases short and J 4 bases short, with 14 bases between. The CDR3 here is CASSLSGDPPYGYTF. The CDR3 DNA follows: TGTGCCAGCAGCTTAAGCGGGGACCCCCCCTATGGCTACACCTTC.

The genes are TRBV7-6 and TRBJ2-3; D is unresolved. The CDR3 has 12 residues. CDR1 SGHVS and CDR2 FNYEAQ come from the germline V gene. The V gene lost 4 bases and the J gene lost 10 bases, with 12 bases spanning the gap. The CDR3 DNA follows: TGTGCCAGCAGCTCAAACTCCCTCGCGCAGTATTTT. Its translation is CASSSNSLAQYF.

V usage is TRBV29-1 and J usage is TRBJ2-2; the D is unclear. The V gene's germline CDR1 is SQVTM and CDR2 ANQGSEA. Trimming removed 4 bases at V and 4 bases at J, with 4 bases between. CDR3 length equals 11 residues. The CDR3 region has the DNA TGCAGCGTTGTCCTCACCGGGGAGCTGTTTTTT. Its translation is CSVVLTGELFF.

The V call is TRBV27, the J call TRBJ2-1; no clear D gene. The CDR3 is made up of 13 amino acids. V was pared by 4 bases and J by 0 bases, with 4 bases between. The germline CDR1 and CDR2 sequences are MNHEY and SMNVEV (reference sequence). The CDR3 protein is CASSSNSYNEQFF. CDR3 sequence (DNA): TGTGCCAGCAGTTCAAACTCCTACAATGAGCAGTTCTTC.

The rearrangement links TRBV7-6 to TRBJ2-7, with TRBD1 matching over 8 bases. This CDR3 has 15 residues. Germline lookup yields CDR1 SGHVS and CDR2 FNYEAQ. Trimming removed 1 base from V and 5 bases from J; junction bases left unmatched: 7. As DNA, the CDR3 is TGTGCCAGCAGCTTAGGCAGGACAGGGCGTAACGAGCAGTACTTC. This sequence encodes CASSLGRTGRNEQYF.

The chain has TRBV13 and TRBJ1-1; TRBD1 agrees at 9 bases. The CDR3 consists of 15 residues. The V gene end was trimmed by 5 bases and the J gene end by 3 bases; junction bases not matched to a gene: 7. Germline CDR1 reads PRHDT; CDR2 reads FYEKMQ (reference sequence). The CDR3 DNA reads TGTGCCAGCAGCCGCCGGGACAGGGAAGACACTGAAGCTTTCTTT. Translated: CASSRRDREDTEAFF.

This clone has more than one count but fewer than ten. The chain is built from TRBV7-2 and TRBJ1-3, with D unresolved. Looked up from germline, CDR1 is SGHTA and CDR2 is FQGNSA. Trimming pared 5 bases from V and 4 bases from J, leaving 12 bases between. The CDR3 contains 14 residues. As DNA, the CDR3 is TGTGCCAGCAGCCCCTTCTCCGGGGGAAACACCATATATTTT. Translating it yields CASSPFSGGNTIYF.

The chain is built from TRBV11-2 and TRBJ1-1; TRBD1 matches 8 bases. CDR1 and CDR2 from the germline V gene are SGHAT and FQNNGV. With 0 bases clipped from V and 5 bases from J, the junction kept 5 bases outside the gene matches. CDR3 length: 15 amino acids. In DNA form, the CDR3 reads TGTGCCAGCAGCTTAGATGACAGGGGTCAAACTGAAGCTTTCTTT. Protein sequence: CASSLDDRGQTEAFF.

The count of this clone is one. The chain joins TRBV27 to TRBJ1-2, with 8 bases fitting TRBD1. Germline values: CDR1 MNHEY, CDR2 SMNVEV (reference sequence). There are 14 residues in the CDR3. After removal of 2 bases from V and 7 bases from J, the junction contained 6 bases not matched to a gene. For the CDR3, the DNA is TGTGCCAGCAGTTTAGACCGACAGGGGTTTGGCTACACCTTC. It is translated as CASSLDRQGFGYTF.

The gene calls are TRBV4-1 and TRBJ1-2; 8 positions agree with TRBD1. The CDR3 loop spans 15 amino acids. With 1 base clipped from V and 3 bases from J, the junction kept 4 bases outside the gene matches. Germline V CDR1 and CDR2: MGHRA, YSYEKL. The CDR3 DNA follows: TGCGCCAGCAGCCAAGGACAGGGGTACCACTATGGCTACACCTTC. Its protein product is CASSQGQGYHYGYTF.

The rearrangement uses TRBV4-1 and TRBJ2-3; weak D call: TRBD1 (6 bases). Per the germline V gene, CDR1 is MGHRA and CDR2 is YSYEKL. This CDR3 contains 17 residues. Trimming left V 0 bases short and J 3 bases short, with 16 bases between. The CDR3 reads CASSQDTPGTLTDTQYF. As DNA, the CDR3 is TGCGCCAGCAGCCAAGATACCCCTGGGACATTGACAGATACGCAGTATTTT.

The V gene is TRBV9, the J gene TRBJ2-3; 8 nucleotides match TRBD2. This CDR3 is built from 15 residues. With V trimmed by 0 bases and J by 3 bases, 3 bases remained unmatched. Germline V gene lookup returns CDR1 SGDLS and CDR2 YYNGEE. The CDR3 coding sequence is TGTGCCAGCAGCGTAGCCCGGGGGGGAACAGATACGCAGTATTTT. This codes for CASSVARGGTDTQYF. The variable domain in full, completed from reference TRBV9 and TRBJ2-3, reads DSGVTQTPKHLITATGQRVTLRCSPRSGDLSVYWYQQSLDQGLQFLIQYYNGEERAKGNILERFSAQQFPDLHSELNLSSLELGDSALYFCASSVARGGTDTQYFGPGTRLTVL.

The chain combines TRBV13 with TRBJ2-2; D ambiguous. The germline V and J ends were trimmed by 3 bases and 4 bases, with 9 bases remaining between them. There are 14 residues in the CDR3. Germline CDR1 and CDR2: PRHDT and FYEKMQ (reference sequence). This CDR3 is CASSFGTLTGELFF. CDR3 DNA: TGTGCCAGCAGCTTCGGTACCCTCACCGGGGAGCTGTTTTTT.

The gene calls are TRBV7-3 and TRBJ2-5, with 9 bases lining up with TRBD1. The V gene's germline CDR1 is SGHTA and CDR2 FQGTGA. Trimming removed 5 bases from V and 5 bases from J; junction bases left unmatched: 6. This CDR3 has 14 amino acids. The CDR3 DNA reads as TGTGCCAGCAGCCCAAACAGGGGGCGGGAGACCCAGTACTTC. Protein product: CASSPNRGRETQYF. The full variable domain, completed using reference TRBV7-3 and TRBJ2-5, is GAGVSQTPSNKVTEKGKYVELRCDPISGHTALYWYRQSLGQGPEFLIYFQGTGAADDSGLPNDRFFAVRPEGSVSTLKIQRTERGDSAVYLCASSPNRGRETQYFGPGTRLLVL.

The chain carries TRBV5-1 and TRBJ2-7, with D maybe TRBD2 (6 bases). Between the trimmed V and J ends, which lost 4 bases and 4 bases, there was a span of 12 bases. The CDR3 loop spans 13 amino acids. CDR1 is SGHRS and CDR2 is YFSETQ in the germline V gene. CDR3 sequence: CASSPGREYEQYF. CDR3 DNA sequence: TGCGCCAGCAGCCCCGGACGGGAGTACGAGCAGTACTTC.

The CDR3 loop is CASSPEGSGTEAFF. The CDR3 nucleotides are TGTGCCAGCAGCCCGGAGGGGTCGGGGACTGAAGCTTTCTTT. This chain links TRBV7-2 with TRBJ1-1; D is possibly TRBD1 (5 bases). Per germline, CDR1 SGHTA and CDR2 FQGNSA. This CDR3 is built from 14 residues. Trimming left V 5 bases short and J 5 bases short, with 15 bases between.

The V gene is TRBV4-3, the J gene TRBJ1-1; D remains unclear. CDR1 is LGHNA and CDR2 is YSLEER in the germline V gene. V gave up 1 base and J gave up 2 bases, with 11 bases separating them. CDR3 size: 15 residues. CDR3 bases: TGCGCCAGCAGCCAAGGTCCAGCTAGCAACACTGAAGCTTTCTTT. It yields the protein CASSQGPASNTEAFF.

The chain couples TRBV5-5 to TRBJ1-6; D is perhaps TRBD1 (6 bases). CDR3 length equals 15 residues. In germline, CDR1 is SGHKS, CDR2 YYEKEE (reference sequence). V was clipped by 3 bases and J by 7 bases, with 14 bases between them. The CDR3 nucleotides read TGTGCCAGCAGCTCGTGGGACACTGAGAATTCACCCCTCCACTTT. It specifies CASSSWDTENSPLHF.

The V and J genes are TRBV5-4 and TRBJ1-2; 10 nucleotides line up with TRBD1. This CDR3 has 16 amino acids. CDR1 is SGHNT and CDR2 is YYREEE in the germline V gene (reference sequence). J lost 4 bases, V lost 2 bases, and 8 bases had no gene match. The CDR3 protein is CASSFGTGASGYGYTF. DNA of the CDR3: TGTGCCAGCAGCTTTGGGACAGGGGCTTCGGGCTATGGCTACACCTTC.

This clone showed up just once. The gene calls are TRBV6-6 and TRBJ1-2, with D possibly TRBD1 on 5 matching bases. V was clipped by 0 bases and J by 3 bases, with 11 bases between them. The CDR3 has 15 amino acids. Germline CDR1 and CDR2: MNHNY and SVGAGI (reference sequence). The chain's CDR3 is CASSYSAGTDYGYTF. As DNA, the CDR3 is TGTGCCAGCAGTTACTCCGCAGGGACTGACTATGGCTACACCTTC.

Notes on this clone: Additional DNA sequences in this sample encode the identical CDR3. The CDR3 region is CASSLSLAGAYEQYF. Here the CDR3 DNA reads TGTGCCAGCAGTTTATCACTAGCGGGGGCGTACGAGCAGTACTTC. The J gene is TRBJ2-7, the V gene TRBV27; 11 nucleotides match TRBD2. CDR1 is MNHEY and CDR2 is SMNVEV in the germline V gene (reference sequence). V lost 0 bases to trimming and J lost 4 bases; unmatched junction nucleotides: 2. There are 15 residues in the CDR3.